The clone carrying this TCR beta chain has at least ten counts. The antigen is not known. TCR beta CDR3 region amplification was performed from RNA transcripts. HTBI primers were employed in a first-round RT-PCR of the TCR CDR3. TCRdb used MiXCR to reprocess the multiplex PCR reads, holding one entry per CDR3 protein. The sample holds 450,000 to 650,000 distinct CDR3 sequences; less than 25% are singletons and the top ten take approximately 26%. The data are from a study of T cells in Graves' hyperthyroidism and ophthalmopathy. Hyperthyroidism had been newly diagnosed in patients aged 18 to 65, and its duration was under 2 months. The PBMCs were sourced from fresh peripheral blood (approximately 9 ml). The CDR3 has 15 residues. Trimming took 1 base from V and 3 from J, leaving 12 bases between them. Germline-derived CDR1 and CDR2 are MGHDK and SYGVNS. Study observations and caveats: The model's output predicted ophthalmopathy at a median of 6.5 months prior to onset. Most thyroid clonotypes that were expanded above 0.001 also turned up in blood.

The sequence was collected from a man between 18 and 35 years old with Graves' hyperthyroidism. The genes are TRBV25-1 and TRBJ1-2, with D possibly matching TRBD1 (5 bases). Sequencing was carried out using blood. This CDR3 reads CASSEFGGLDYGYTF. Here the CDR3 DNA reads TGTGCCAGCAGTGAATTCGGGGGACTTGACTATGGCTACACCTTC.